This entry concerns a single T cell receptor (beta chain). Its target is not known. Germline-derived CDR1 and CDR2 are LGHDT and YNNKEL (reference sequence). V lost 0 bases, J lost 5 bases, and 10 bases lay in between. The CDR3 covers 14 residues. The sample belongs to a study of CD8 T cells in Susac syndrome. General study findings and limits: As the study acknowledged, the number of individuals who were part of its TCR sequencing and HLA analysis was relatively small.

Random hexamers were used to reverse transcribe the RNA input (roughly 0.5 to 1 ug). Each CDR3 protein is one row after TCRdb ran MiXCR on the immunoSEQ multiplex PCR reads. The sample yields 110,000 or so distinct CDR3 sequences, 85% to 95% seen once. The sequenced target, TCR beta, came from blood CD8+ and CD4+ T cells. Controls were drawn from healthy donors and were matched for age and sex. Negative magnetic isolation gave CD8+ and CD4+ cells; FACS enriched CD8+ TEMRA. This receptor was taken from a human donor in good health. What was sequenced was CD4+ T cells from PBMCs. This chain joins TRBV3-1 and TRBJ1-1; D unresolved. For the CDR3, the DNA is TGTGCCAGCAGCCAAGATTTAAGAGTAACTGAAGCTTTCTTT. It yields the protein CASSQDLRVTEAFF.